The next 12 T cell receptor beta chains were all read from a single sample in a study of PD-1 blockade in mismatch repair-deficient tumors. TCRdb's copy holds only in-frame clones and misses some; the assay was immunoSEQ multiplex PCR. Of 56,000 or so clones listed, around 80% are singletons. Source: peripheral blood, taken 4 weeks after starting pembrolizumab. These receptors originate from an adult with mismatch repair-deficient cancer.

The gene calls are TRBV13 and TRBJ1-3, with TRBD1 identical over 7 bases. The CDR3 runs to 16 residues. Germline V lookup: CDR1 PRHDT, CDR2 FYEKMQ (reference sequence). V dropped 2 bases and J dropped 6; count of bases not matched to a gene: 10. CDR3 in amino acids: CASSLSPTGSENTIYF. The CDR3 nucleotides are TGTGCCAGCAGCTTATCCCCGACAGGGAGTGAAAACACCATATATTTT.

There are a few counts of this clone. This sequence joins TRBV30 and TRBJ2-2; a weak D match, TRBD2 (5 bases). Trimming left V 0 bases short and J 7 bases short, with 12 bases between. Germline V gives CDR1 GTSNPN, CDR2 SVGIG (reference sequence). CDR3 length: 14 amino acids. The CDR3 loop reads CAWSVRVEGGELFF. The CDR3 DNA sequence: TGTGCCTGGAGTGTAAGGGTAGAGGGCGGGGAGCTGTTTTTT.

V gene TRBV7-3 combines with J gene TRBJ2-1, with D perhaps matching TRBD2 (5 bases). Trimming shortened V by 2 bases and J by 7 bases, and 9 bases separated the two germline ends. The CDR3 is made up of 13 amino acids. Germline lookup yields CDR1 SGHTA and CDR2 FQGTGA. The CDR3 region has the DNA TGTGCCAGCAGCTTAGTCCCGGGGAATGAGCAGTTCTTC. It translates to CASSLVPGNEQFF.

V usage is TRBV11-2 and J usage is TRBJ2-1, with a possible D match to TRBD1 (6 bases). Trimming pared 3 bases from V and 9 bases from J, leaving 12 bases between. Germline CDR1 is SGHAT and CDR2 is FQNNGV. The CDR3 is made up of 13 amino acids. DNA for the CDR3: TGTGCCAGCAGCTTCAACAGGGCGGCTGAGCAGTTCTTC. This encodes CASSFNRAAEQFF.

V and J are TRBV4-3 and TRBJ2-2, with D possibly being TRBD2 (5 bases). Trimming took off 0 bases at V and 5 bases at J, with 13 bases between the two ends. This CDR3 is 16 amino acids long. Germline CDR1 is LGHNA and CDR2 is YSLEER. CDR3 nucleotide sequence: TGCGCCAGCAGCCAAGATCGGACCTCGGGGACCGGGGAGCTGTTTTTT. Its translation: CASSQDRTSGTGELFF.

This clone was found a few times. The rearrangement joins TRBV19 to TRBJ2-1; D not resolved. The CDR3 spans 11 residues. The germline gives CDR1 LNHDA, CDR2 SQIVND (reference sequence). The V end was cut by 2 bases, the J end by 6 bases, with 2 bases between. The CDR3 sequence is CASSISNEQFF. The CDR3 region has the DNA TGTGCCAGTAGTATAAGCAATGAGCAGTTCTTC.

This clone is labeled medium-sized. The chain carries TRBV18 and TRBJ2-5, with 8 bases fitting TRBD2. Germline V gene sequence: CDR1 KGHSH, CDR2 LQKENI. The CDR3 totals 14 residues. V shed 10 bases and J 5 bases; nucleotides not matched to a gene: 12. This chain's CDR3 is CATIPGLGMETQYF. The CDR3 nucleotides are TGTGCCACTATCCCGGGACTAGGGATGGAGACCCAGTACTTC. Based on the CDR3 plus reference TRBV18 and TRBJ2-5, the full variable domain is NAGVMQNPRHLVRRRGQEARLRCSPMKGHSHVYWYRQLPEEGLKFMVYLQKENIIDESGMPKERFSAEFPKEGPSILRIQQVVRGDSAAYFCATIPGLGMETQYFGPGTRLLVL.

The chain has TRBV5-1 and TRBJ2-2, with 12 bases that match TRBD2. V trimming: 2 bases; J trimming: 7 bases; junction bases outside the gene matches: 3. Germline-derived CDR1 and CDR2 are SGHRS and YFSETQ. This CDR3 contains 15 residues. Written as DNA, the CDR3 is TGCGCCAGCAGCTTTGGACTAGCGGGAATCGGGGAGCTGTTTTTT. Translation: CASSFGLAGIGELFF.

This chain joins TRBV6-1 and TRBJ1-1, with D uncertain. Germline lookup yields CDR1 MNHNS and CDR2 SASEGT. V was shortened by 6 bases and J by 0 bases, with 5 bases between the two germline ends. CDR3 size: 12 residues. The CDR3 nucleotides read TGTGCCAGCAGACATTTGAACACTGAAGCTTTCTTT. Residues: CASRHLNTEAFF.

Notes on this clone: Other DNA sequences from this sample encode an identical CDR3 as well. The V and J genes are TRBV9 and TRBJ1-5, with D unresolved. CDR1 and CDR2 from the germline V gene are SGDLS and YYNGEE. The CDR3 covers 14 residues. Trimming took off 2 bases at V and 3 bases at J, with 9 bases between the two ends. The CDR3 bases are TGTGCCAGCAGCGTGGGCGGATACAATCAGCCCCAGCATTTT. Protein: CASSVGGYNQPQHF. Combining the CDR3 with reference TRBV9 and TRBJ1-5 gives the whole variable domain DSGVTQTPKHLITATGQRVTLRCSPRSGDLSVYWYQQSLDQGLQFLIQYYNGEERAKGNILERFSAQQFPDLHSELNLSSLELGDSALYFCASSVGGYNQPQHFGDGTRLSIL.

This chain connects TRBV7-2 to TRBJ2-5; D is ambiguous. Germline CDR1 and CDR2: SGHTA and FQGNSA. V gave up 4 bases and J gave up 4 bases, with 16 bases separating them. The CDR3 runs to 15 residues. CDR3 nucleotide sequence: TGTGCCAGCAGCTCTAGACCTAGTAAATTAGAGACCCAGTACTTC. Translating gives CASSSRPSKLETQYF. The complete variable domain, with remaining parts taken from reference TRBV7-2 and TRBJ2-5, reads GAGVSQSPSNKVTEKGKDVELRCDPISGHTALYWYRQSLGQGLEFLIYFQGNSAPDKSGLPSDRFSAERTGGSVSTLTIQRTQQEDSAVYLCASSSRPSKLETQYFGPGTRLLVL.

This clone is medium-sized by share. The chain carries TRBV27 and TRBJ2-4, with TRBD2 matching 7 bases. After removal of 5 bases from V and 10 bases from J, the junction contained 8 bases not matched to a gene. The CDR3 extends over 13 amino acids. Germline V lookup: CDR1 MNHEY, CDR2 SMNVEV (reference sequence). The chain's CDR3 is CASSRAGDRIQYF. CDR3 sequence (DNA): TGTGCCAGCAGTAGGGCGGGAGATAGAATTCAGTACTTC.